The 24 T cell receptor beta chains in this list originate from one sample, sequenced in a study of T cell responses to AZD1222 COVID-19 vaccine. The protocol was immunoSEQ multiplex PCR, while the TCRdb copy is restricted to in-frame clones and leaves out a portion. The repertoire holds around 110,000 clones, with roughly nine tenths as singletons. The sample here was peripheral blood, taken 28 days after the second AZD1222 dose. These receptors originate from an adult who received the AZD1222 COVID-19 vaccine.

The CDR3 loop reads CACRPEAFF. CDR3 DNA: TGTGCCTGTAGACCGGAAGCTTTCTTT. The rearrangement uses TRBV30 and TRBJ1-1; no reliable D call. CDR1 GTSNPN and CDR2 SVGIG come from the germline V gene (reference sequence). The CDR3 loop spans 9 amino acids. V was pared by 6 bases and J by 8 bases, with 7 bases between.

The V gene is TRBV30, the J gene TRBJ1-6; 10 nucleotides match TRBD1. The germline V gene has CDR1 GTSNPN and CDR2 SVGIG (reference sequence). V was clipped by 5 bases and J by 5 bases; unmatched bases: 0. The CDR3 spans 13 residues. In DNA form, the CDR3 reads TGTGCCTGGGGACAGGGGGATAATTCACCCCTCCACTTT. This sequence encodes CAWGQGDNSPLHF.

The chain joins TRBV2 to TRBJ2-1; the D is unclear. V was cut by 8 bases and J by 2 bases, with 16 bases left in between. The CDR3 is made up of 15 amino acids. Germline V lookup: CDR1 SNHLY, CDR2 FYNNEI. CDR3 nucleotide sequence: TGTGCCAGCTGCTTATTAGTGAACCCCTACAATGAGCAGTTCTTC. This gives the protein CASCLLVNPYNEQFF. The full variable domain, rest sourced from reference TRBV2 and TRBJ2-1, is EPEVTQTPSHQVTQMGQEVILRCVPISNHLYFYWYRQILGQKVEFLVSFYNNEISEKSEIFDDQFSVERPDGSNFTLKIRSTKLEDSAMYFCASCLLVNPYNEQFFGPGTRLTVL.

The chain uses TRBV7-8 and TRBJ2-7, with D perhaps matching TRBD1 (6 bases). Trimming stripped 5 bases from V and 4 bases from J, with 6 bases between. Germline loops: CDR1 SGHVS, CDR2 FQNEAQ. The CDR3 sequence is 11 residues long. DNA of the CDR3: TGTGCCAGCAGCGACAGGTACGAGCAGTACTTC. Encoded protein: CASSDRYEQYF.

The chain couples TRBV12-3 or TRBV12-4 to TRBJ1-3; D remains unclear. Trimming left V 7 bases short and J 4 bases short, with 11 bases between. This CDR3 is 13 amino acids long. This chain's CDR3 is CASNPPVGNTIYF. The CDR3, as DNA: TGTGCCAGCAACCCCCCAGTCGGAAACACCATATATTTT.

V is TRBV28 and J is TRBJ1-5, with D tentatively TRBD1 (6 bases). The CDR3 contains 16 residues. Germline CDR1 is MDHEN and CDR2 is SYDVKM. V lost 8 bases and J 3 bases, leaving 20 bases between the germline ends. The CDR3 nucleotides are TGTGCCAGCCCCCCTCCACGACAGGAGATCAATCAGCCCCAGCATTTT. Its protein product is CASPPPRQEINQPQHF.

V usage is TRBV2 and J usage is TRBJ1-5; D is unclear. This CDR3 has 14 amino acids. Germline V gene sequence: CDR1 SNHLY, CDR2 FYNNEI. Between the trimmed V and J ends, which lost 1 base and 0 bases, there was a span of 4 bases. In DNA form, the CDR3 reads TGTGCCAGCAGTGAAGTAGGTAGCAATCAGCCCCAGCATTTT. Its translation: CASSEVGSNQPQHF.

The chain links TRBV11-1 to TRBJ2-3; 8 nucleotides agree with TRBD1. This CDR3 is 15 amino acids long. Trimming removed 1 base from V and 2 bases from J; junction bases left unmatched: 2. Germline V CDR1 and CDR2: SGHAT, FQDESV (reference sequence). The CDR3 loop is CASSLGQGHTDTQYF. The CDR3 coding sequence is TGTGCCAGCAGCTTAGGACAGGGGCACACAGATACGCAGTATTTT.

The chain has TRBV21-1 and TRBJ1-1. TRBV21-1 represents a pseudogene. CDR3 length: 15 amino acids. This CDR3 reads CASSKVAGLGTEAFF. The CDR3 region has the DNA TGTGCCAGCAGCAAAGTGGCGGGGCTCGGCACTGAAGCTTTCTTT.

The chain recombines TRBV3-1 (or the pseudogene TRBV3-2) with TRBJ1-2, with D uncertain. Germline V gene lookup returns CDR1 LGHDT and CDR2 YNNKEL (reference sequence). The CDR3 length is 14 residues. V gave up 0 bases and J gave up 4 bases, with 9 bases separating them. For the CDR3, the DNA is TGTGCCAGCAGCCAAGATTACGGAGTCTATGGCTACACCTTC. This encodes CASSQDYGVYGYTF.

This clone was seen only once. CDR3 amino acids: CASSQALLENTEAFF. Here the CDR3 DNA reads TGCGCCAGCAGCCAAGCCCTCCTAGAGAACACTGAAGCTTTCTTT. The chain combines TRBV4-1 with TRBJ1-1, with D unresolved. This CDR3 is built from 15 residues. Germline lookup yields CDR1 MGHRA and CDR2 YSYEKL. With 1 base removed from V and 1 base from J, the gap between germline ends came to 10 bases.

The chain joins TRBV28 to TRBJ1-5, with D possibly being TRBD1 (5 bases). This CDR3 is built from 15 residues. V was trimmed by 3 bases and J by 3 bases, leaving 12 bases between them. Per germline, CDR1 MDHEN and CDR2 SYDVKM. CDR3 protein: CASSFRPGPNQPQHF. The CDR3 bases are TGTGCCAGCAGTTTTCGACCAGGGCCCAATCAGCCCCAGCATTTT.

The gene calls are TRBV7-9 and TRBJ2-7; the D gene is possibly TRBD1 (5 bases). The V end lost 4 bases, the J end lost 0 bases, and 10 bases lay between the germline ends. Looked up from germline, CDR1 is SEHNR and CDR2 is FQNEAQ (reference sequence). There are 14 residues in the CDR3. The CDR3 DNA is TGTGCCAGCAGCTCCCAGGGCCCCTCCTACGAGCAGTACTTC. Its protein is CASSSQGPSYEQYF.

This rearrangement joins TRBV19 to TRBJ1-5; a possible D gene is TRBD1 (6 bases). The V end was cut by 3 bases, the J end by 1 base, with 16 bases between. Germline V gene sequence: CDR1 LNHDA, CDR2 SQIVND (reference sequence). This CDR3 spans 17 amino acids. CDR3 residues: CASSIETGFWSNQPQHF. CDR3 bases: TGTGCCAGTAGTATCGAGACAGGCTTTTGGAGCAATCAGCCCCAGCATTTT.

The rearrangement joins TRBV7-9 to TRBJ1-5; D gene unclear. The CDR3 is made up of 12 amino acids. From germline, CDR1 is SEHNR and CDR2 FQNEAQ (reference sequence). Trimming removed 1 base at V and 3 bases at J, with 1 base between. The CDR3 loop is CASSLDNQPQHF. CDR3 nucleotide sequence: TGTGCCAGCAGCTTAGACAATCAGCCCCAGCATTTT.

As for this clone: One end of the junction fails to match germline, which may point to a read error. This rearrangement joins TRBV7-9 to TRBJ2-5; 10 bases line up with TRBD2. CDR1 SEHNR and CDR2 FQNEAQ come from the germline V gene (reference sequence). The CDR3 has 13 residues. This CDR3 is CASSLAGAETQYF. The CDR3 nucleotides read TGTGCCAGCAGCCTAGCGGGAGCAGAGACCCAGTACTTC. Supplemented by reference TRBV7-9 and TRBJ2-5, the full variable domain reads DTGVSQNPRHKITKRGQNVTFRCDPISEHNRLYWYRQTLGQGPEFLTYFQNEAQLEKSRLLSDRFSAERPKGSFSTLEIQRTEQGDSAMYLCASSLAGAETQYFGPGTRLLVL.

CDR3 loop: CASSPGQGGYGYTF. DNA for the CDR3: TGTGCCAGTAGTCCGGGACAGGGCGGCTATGGCTACACCTTC. V is TRBV19 and J is TRBJ1-2, with 9 bases that match TRBD1. The CDR3 has 14 residues. The germline V gene encodes CDR1 LNHDA and CDR2 SQIVND (reference sequence). V lost 5 bases to trimming and J lost 4 bases; unmatched junction nucleotides: 5.

This clone has more than one count but fewer than ten. V gene TRBV4-1 combines with J gene TRBJ1-6; 10 nucleotides align to TRBD1. Trimming removed 0 bases from V and 13 bases from J; junction bases left unmatched: 3. The CDR3 sequence is 14 residues long. CDR1 MGHRA and CDR2 YSYEKL come from the germline V gene. CDR3: CASSQETGGFPLHF. The CDR3 DNA reads as TGCGCCAGCAGCCAAGAGACAGGGGGCTTTCCCCTCCACTTT.

This clone has just one count. The V gene is TRBV2, the J gene TRBJ2-3; D remains unclear. The CDR3 covers 14 residues. Trimming took off 11 bases at V and 2 bases at J, with 17 bases between the two ends. Germline lookup yields CDR1 SNHLY and CDR2 FYNNEI. This chain's CDR3 is CAGRYQRPTDTQYF. The CDR3 nucleotides are TGTGCCGGGCGGTATCAGCGTCCCACAGATACGCAGTATTTT.

V usage is TRBV2 and J usage is TRBJ1-3, with 7 nucleotides matching TRBD1. This CDR3 comprises 13 residues. The junction had 6 bases not matched to a gene; V was cut back by 5 bases and J by 8 bases. Germline V gene sequence: CDR1 SNHLY, CDR2 FYNNEI. The CDR3 sequence is CASSLGQRYTIYF. Written as DNA, the CDR3 is TGTGCCAGCAGTTTGGGACAGCGGTACACCATATATTTT.

This clone was counted a few times. This rearrangement joins TRBV5-1 to TRBJ1-2; no definite D call. CDR1 and CDR2 from the germline V gene are SGHRS and YFSETQ. This CDR3 has 17 residues. The V gene lost 0 bases and the J gene lost 2 bases, with 17 bases spanning the gap. The CDR3: CASSLEPGRLMNYGYTF. DNA of the CDR3: TGCGCCAGCAGCTTGGAACCTGGGCGGTTGATGAACTATGGCTACACCTTC. Full variable domain (outside the CDR3, taken from reference TRBV5-1 and TRBJ1-2): KAGVTQTPRYLIKTRGQQVTLSCSPISGHRSVSWYQQTPGQGLQFLFEYFSETQRNKGNFPGRFSGRQFSNSRSEMNVSTLELGDSALYLCASSLEPGRLMNYGYTFGSGTRLTVV.

The chain couples TRBV28 to TRBJ2-7, with 10 positions matching TRBD2. The V segment lost 7 bases and the J segment 2 bases; nucleotides outside the gene matches: 8. This CDR3 region has 15 residues. Germline V lookup: CDR1 MDHEN, CDR2 SYDVKM. The CDR3 is CASTPPLAGAYEQYF. CDR3 bases: TGTGCCAGCACCCCCCCCCTAGCGGGAGCCTACGAGCAGTACTTC.

V gene TRBV4-1 combines with J gene TRBJ1-3; D gene ambiguous. Trimming removed 3 bases at V and 0 bases at J, with 15 bases between. The germline CDR1 and CDR2 sequences are MGHRA and YSYEKL. The CDR3 is made up of 17 amino acids. DNA for the CDR3: TGCGCCAGCAGCCAGCTTTTAGTCCGGGTCTCTGGAAACACCATATATTTT. Translation: CASSQLLVRVSGNTIYF.

CDR3 bases: TGTGCCAGCAGGCGGACTAGCGGGAGGGGGTACGAGCAGTACTTC. Its translation is CASRRTSGRGYEQYF. V gene TRBV6-5 combines with J gene TRBJ2-7, with TRBD2 identical over 15 bases. This CDR3 comprises 15 residues. Trimming took 6 bases from V and 4 from J; bases not matched to a gene: 4. Germline assignment: CDR1 MNHEY and CDR2 SVGAGI.